The 25 T cell receptor beta chains listed next were all sequenced from one sample in a study of PD-L1 blockade in urothelial cancer. The table came from immunoSEQ multiplex PCR; TCRdb's copy has only in-frame clones and leaves some out. Of just over 50,000 clones in the sample, 70% to 90% were seen once. The sample consisted of PBMCs, taken around atezolizumab (anti-PD-L1) treatment. Every receptor here comes from a man aged 60-69 years with urothelial cancer.

The genes are TRBV7-2 and TRBJ1-1; no clear D. Germline V CDR1 and CDR2: SGHTA, FQGNSA. This CDR3 is 13 amino acids long. V dropped 4 bases and J dropped 0 bases, with 6 bases sitting between them. The CDR3 nucleotides are TGTGCCAGCAGCTCCGGGATGAACACTGAAGCTTTCTTT. The encoded protein is CASSSGMNTEAFF.

The rearrangement uses TRBV6-1 and TRBJ1-5; 7 nucleotides match TRBD1. The junction had 3 bases not matched to a gene; V was cut back by 6 bases and J by 4 bases. The germline gives CDR1 MNHNS, CDR2 SASEGT. The CDR3 loop spans 13 amino acids. The CDR3 region is CASSGQANQPQHF. CDR3 coding DNA: TGTGCCAGCAGCGGACAGGCAAATCAGCCCCAGCATTTT.

The gene calls are TRBV29-1 and TRBJ1-1, with TRBD1 matching over 8 bases. The V gene's germline CDR1 is SQVTM and CDR2 ANQGSEA. V gave up 6 bases and J gave up 1 base; unmatched junction bases: 7. This CDR3 comprises 14 residues. The CDR3 is CSVGGDRQNTEAFF. The CDR3 bases are TGCAGCGTAGGAGGGGACAGGCAGAACACTGAAGCTTTCTTT.

The chain recombines TRBV4-1 with TRBJ1-4; a possible D gene is TRBD1 (5 bases). This CDR3 has 16 residues. Trimming shortened V by 0 bases and J by 4 bases, and 12 bases separated the two germline ends. In germline, CDR1 is MGHRA, CDR2 YSYEKL. As DNA, the CDR3 is TGCGCCAGCAGCCAAGATCCCACAGGAGTTAATGAAAAACTGTTTTTT. It translates to CASSQDPTGVNEKLFF.

The genes are TRBV27 and TRBJ2-1, with 11 bases that match TRBD2. CDR3 size: 16 residues. Trimming took 7 bases from V and 7 from J; bases not matched to a gene: 12. Germline lookup yields CDR1 MNHEY and CDR2 SMNVEV (reference sequence). CDR3 sequence: CASISSGGVLGNEQFF. The CDR3 DNA reads as TGTGCCAGCATAAGTAGCGGGGGGGTACTCGGGAATGAGCAGTTCTTC.

A word on this clone: Different DNA sequences within this sample yield the same CDR3. The V gene is TRBV6-5, the J gene TRBJ1-3; 7 positions agree with TRBD1. The CDR3 runs 14 residues. J was trimmed by 4 bases and V by 2 bases; bases with no gene match: 2. In germline, CDR1 is MNHEY, CDR2 SVGAGI. Here the CDR3 DNA reads TGTGCCAGCAGTTACGGGGACAGCGGAAACACCATATATTTT. Translating it yields CASSYGDSGNTIYF.

This clone was counted a single time. This chain links TRBV7-6 with TRBJ2-1, with D maybe TRBD2 (6 bases). CDR3 length: 16 amino acids. The V end lost 4 bases, the J end lost 3 bases, and 16 bases lay between the germline ends. Germline V lookup: CDR1 SGHVS, CDR2 FNYEAQ. DNA of the CDR3: TGTGCCAGCAGCTCACCAGAGCGGGCGTACTACAATGAGCAGTTCTTC. Translating it yields CASSSPERAYYNEQFF. Drawing the rest from reference TRBV7-6 and TRBJ2-1, the complete variable domain is GAGVSQSPRYKVTKRGQDVALRCDPISGHVSLYWYRQALGQGPEFLTYFNYEAQQDKSGLPNDRFSAERPEGSISTLTIQRTEQRDSAMYRCASSSPERAYYNEQFFGPGTRLTVL.

CDR3: CASTKGGSAGAGSRPYEQYF. CDR3 DNA: TGTGCCAGCACCAAAGGGGGTTCAGCGGGAGCAGGGTCTAGACCTTACGAGCAGTACTTC. V gene TRBV2 combines with J gene TRBJ2-7; 8 nucleotides match TRBD2. This CDR3 has 20 amino acids. CDR1 and CDR2 from the germline V gene are SNHLY and FYNNEI. V lost 7 bases and J lost 4; bases outside the gene matches: 27.

The J gene is TRBJ1-2, the V gene TRBV28; no firm D call. This CDR3 contains 13 residues. From germline, CDR1 is MDHEN and CDR2 SYDVKM. V was trimmed by 5 bases and J by 7 bases, leaving 14 bases between them. The CDR3 sequence: CASSLRDLFGYTF. For the CDR3, the DNA is TGTGCCAGCAGTCTGAGGGATCTCTTTGGCTACACCTTC.

The chain has TRBV7-3 and TRBJ2-6; D possibly corresponds to TRBD1 (6 bases). The V end lost 0 bases, the J end lost 0 bases, and 12 bases lay between the germline ends. CDR1 and CDR2 from the germline V gene are SGHTA and FQGTGA. CDR3 length: 18 residues. The CDR3 nucleotides read TGTGCCAGCAGCTTAACTACGGGACATAACTCTGGGGCCAACGTCCTGACTTTC. Protein product: CASSLTTGHNSGANVLTF.

V is TRBV11-2 and J is TRBJ2-1; TRBD2 matches at 8 bases. J was trimmed by 7 bases and V by 0 bases; bases with no gene match: 5. CDR1 SGHAT and CDR2 FQNNGV come from the germline V gene. This CDR3 spans 15 amino acids. The CDR3 region has the DNA TGTGCCAGCAGCTTAGATGGGACTAGACTTAATGAGCAGTTCTTC. Protein sequence: CASSLDGTRLNEQFF.

This chain joins TRBV21-1 and TRBJ2-7; the table's TRBD2 call for D was not verified on the DNA. TRBV21-1 is shown as a pseudogene. CDR3 length: 16 amino acids. CDR3 nucleotides: TGTGCCAGCAGCAAAAACGGCGGGCCCCCTCCCTACGAGCAGTACTTC. Translating it yields CASSKNGGPPPYEQYF.

This clone has just one count. The V and J genes are TRBV7-3 and TRBJ2-3, with 12 bases lining up with TRBD2. V was pared by 3 bases and J by 6 bases, with 7 bases of the junction left unmatched. This CDR3 spans 16 amino acids. Germline assignment: CDR1 SGHTA and CDR2 FQGTGA. The CDR3 nucleotides read TGTGCCAGCAGCTTGGGTCTAGCGGGAGGGCCTGATACGCAGTATTTT. The encoded protein is CASSLGLAGGPDTQYF.

V is TRBV5-4 and J is TRBJ1-1, with D perhaps TRBD1 (5 bases). V was shortened by 4 bases and J by 4 bases, with 14 bases between the two germline ends. The germline CDR1 and CDR2 sequences are SGHNT and YYREEE (reference sequence). This CDR3 has 14 amino acids. The CDR3 sequence: CASSGPPTGTEAFF. The CDR3 coding sequence is TGTGCCAGCAGCGGGCCCCCAACAGGCACTGAAGCTTTCTTT.

The chain employs TRBV4-1 and TRBJ2-7; 9 bases match TRBD2. The CDR3 spans 14 residues. The germline gives CDR1 MGHRA, CDR2 YSYEKL. V lost 0 bases and J lost 12; bases outside the gene matches: 9. The CDR3 loop reads CASSQEPAAGGLYF. Written as DNA, the CDR3 is TGCGCCAGCAGCCAAGAACCGGCCGCGGGAGGGCTGTACTTC.

The rearrangement joins TRBV7-9 to TRBJ1-3, with no clear D. Germline V lookup: CDR1 SEHNR, CDR2 FQNEAQ (reference sequence). The CDR3 has 15 residues. V was shortened by 0 bases and J by 8 bases, with 14 bases between the two germline ends. The CDR3 sequence is CASSLAGAFKYTIYF. The CDR3, as DNA: TGTGCCAGCAGCTTAGCTGGAGCCTTTAAGTACACCATATATTTT.

The rearrangement joins TRBV7-8 to TRBJ2-6; no definite D call. This CDR3 has 15 amino acids. Trimming removed 4 bases at V and 0 bases at J, with 7 bases between. CDR1 and CDR2 from the germline V gene are SGHVS and FQNEAQ. The CDR3 loop reads CASSSGPSGANVLTF. The CDR3 DNA follows: TGTGCCAGCAGCTCTGGCCCCTCTGGGGCCAACGTCCTGACTTTC.

The rearrangement uses TRBV19 and TRBJ2-2; the D is unclear. CDR3 length: 14 amino acids. Germline-derived CDR1 and CDR2 are LNHDA and SQIVND (reference sequence). V lost 4 bases and J 5 bases, leaving 11 bases between the germline ends. The CDR3 sequence: CASSSQAATGELFF. DNA of the CDR3: TGTGCCAGTAGTAGTCAGGCTGCAACCGGGGAGCTGTTTTTT.

This rearrangement joins TRBV5-1 to TRBJ2-1, with 7 bases fitting TRBD2. V lost 4 bases and J lost 5; bases outside the gene matches: 9. The CDR3 runs to 15 residues. Germline V gives CDR1 SGHRS, CDR2 YFSETQ. The CDR3 region has the DNA TGCGCCAGCAGCCCGACGGGACTACTCAACAATGAGCAGTTCTTC. This sequence encodes CASSPTGLLNNEQFF.

The V call is TRBV6-4, the J call TRBJ2-7; 12 bases fit TRBD2. Germline loops: CDR1 MRHNA, CDR2 SNTAGT. Trimming at V came to 4 bases and at J to 3 bases, leaving 13 bases not matched to a gene. The CDR3 length is 18 residues. CDR3 amino acids: CASSGGLAGKKPDYEQYF. In DNA form, the CDR3 reads TGTGCCAGCAGTGGAGGACTAGCGGGAAAGAAACCCGACTACGAGCAGTACTTC.

This chain connects TRBV7-9 to TRBJ2-1; 13 bases align to TRBD2. CDR3 length: 17 amino acids. CDR1 is SEHNR and CDR2 is FQNEAQ in the germline V gene (reference sequence). The V and J ends lost 4 bases and 8 bases, in that order; junction bases with no gene match: 11. CDR3 in DNA: TGTGCCAGCAGCTCTATAACTAGCGGGGGGGGTTTGGATGAGCAGTTCTTC. Residues: CASSSITSGGGLDEQFF.

The chain joins TRBV5-6 to TRBJ2-7; 13 bases are a match to TRBD2. Germline CDR1 reads SGHDT; CDR2 reads YYEEEE. The trim removed 4 bases at V and 3 bases at J, leaving 7 bases unmatched. CDR3 size: 16 residues. CDR3 DNA sequence: TGTGCCAGCAGCAGGAGACTAGCGGGGGGCTACTACGAGCAGTACTTC. It yields the protein CASSRRLAGGYYEQYF.

The rearrangement joins TRBV20-1 to TRBJ1-2, with a possible D match to TRBD1 (5 bases). Trimming took off 7 bases at V and 6 bases at J, with 12 bases between the two ends. The CDR3 runs 11 residues. CDR1 and CDR2 (germline): DFQATT, SNEGSKA (reference sequence). The CDR3 spells CSGRVYDGYTF. Here the CDR3 DNA reads TGCAGTGGCAGGGTTTATGATGGCTACACCTTC.

This chain links TRBV4-3 with TRBJ2-5; 7 bases map to TRBD1. CDR1 is LGHNA and CDR2 is YSLEER in the germline V gene. The CDR3 consists of 15 residues. With V trimmed by 4 bases and J by 4 bases, 9 bases remained unmatched. This CDR3 is CASSLTGTKRETQYF. The CDR3 DNA reads TGCGCCAGCAGCCTGACAGGGACGAAACGAGAGACCCAGTACTTC.

This clone appeared a few times. The V and J genes are TRBV6-1 and TRBJ1-1; D remains unclear. The CDR3 has 13 residues. The V end was cut by 6 bases, the J end by 11 bases, with 19 bases between. CDR1 and CDR2 (germline): MNHNS, SASEGT. The CDR3 loop is CASRDPFGKGAFF. The CDR3 nucleotides read TGTGCCAGCAGGGACCCGTTCGGGAAAGGGGCTTTCTTT.